Presented here are 9 T cell receptor beta chains from one specimen sequenced in a study of blood T cell repertoires in COVID-19. The assay was immunoSEQ multiplex PCR, and TCRdb's table has in-frame clones only and misses some. The top ten clones hold roughly a tenth of a sample with 45,000 or so clones, 87% of them seen once. What was sequenced was peripheral blood. These receptor sequences come from a woman older than 75 with active COVID-19.

V gene TRBV6-2 or TRBV6-3 combines with J gene TRBJ1-2; maybe TRBD1 (5 bases). CDR3 length: 13 amino acids. The V and J ends lost 5 bases and 8 bases respectively, with 15 bases between them. The germline CDR1 and CDR2 sequences are MNHEY and SVGEGT. The chain's CDR3 is CASSPAGRRGYTF. In DNA, the CDR3 is TGTGCCAGCAGTCCGGCGGGGCGAAGGGGCTACACCTTC.

This chain uses TRBV4-1 with TRBJ1-6; D not resolved. Germline assignment: CDR1 MGHRA and CDR2 YSYEKL. The V end lost 2 bases, the J end lost 12 bases, and 11 bases lay between the germline ends. CDR3 length: 13 amino acids. Here the CDR3 DNA reads TGCGCCAGCAGCCAAAATACCGTAGAACCCCTCCACTTT. As protein: CASSQNTVEPLHF.

The rearrangement uses TRBV28 and TRBJ1-4; D is perhaps TRBD1 (6 bases). The CDR3 spans 14 residues. The germline CDR1 and CDR2 sequences are MDHEN and SYDVKM. The ends were cut back, 8 bases at V and 8 bases at J, with 18 bases in the middle. CDR3 region: CASGGQPGGEKLFF. The CDR3 region has the DNA TGTGCCAGCGGTGGACAGCCGGGCGGGGAAAAACTGTTTTTT.

V gene TRBV5-1 combines with J gene TRBJ2-7; 14 bases line up with TRBD2. V trimming: 1 base; J trimming: 5 bases; junction bases outside the gene matches: 2. The V gene's germline CDR1 is SGHRS and CDR2 YFSETQ. The CDR3 totals 15 residues. The CDR3 region is CASSLPGLAGDEQYF. CDR3 DNA: TGCGCCAGCAGCTTGCCGGGACTAGCGGGGGACGAGCAGTACTTC.

This clone appeared a few times. This chain connects TRBV9 to TRBJ1-2; 7 nucleotides agree with TRBD1. The CDR3 length is 15 residues. V was clipped by 1 base and J by 3 bases; unmatched bases: 6. In germline, CDR1 is SGDLS, CDR2 YYNGEE. The CDR3 here is CASSVPDRKYYGYTF. CDR3 sequence (DNA): TGTGCCAGCAGCGTACCGGACAGGAAGTACTATGGCTACACCTTC.

V and J are TRBV10-3 and TRBJ1-1; the D gene is possibly TRBD1 (5 bases). The CDR3 covers 14 residues. Per the germline V gene, CDR1 is ENHRY and CDR2 is SYGVKD. The V end was cut by 4 bases, the J end by 1 base, with 10 bases between. The CDR3 loop is CAISGAGENTEAFF. CDR3 DNA: TGTGCCATCAGTGGCGCGGGGGAGAACACTGAAGCTTTCTTT.

V usage is TRBV11-3 and J usage is TRBJ2-2; maybe TRBD1 (5 bases). CDR1 and CDR2 (germline): SGHNT, YENEEA. The CDR3 is made up of 12 amino acids. V lost 5 bases to trimming and J lost 6 bases, with 7 bases between them. The CDR3 coding sequence is TGTGCCAGCAGCCCAGGGTCCGGGGAGCTGTTTTTT. It is translated as CASSPGSGELFF.

In its sample, this clone was seen once. The V call is TRBV19, the J call TRBJ1-2; D uncertain. CDR3 length: 13 residues. Trimming took 3 bases from V and 0 from J, leaving 5 bases between them. Germline V CDR1 and CDR2: LNHDA, SQIVND (reference sequence). The CDR3 nucleotides are TGTGCCAGTAGTATGGCCCCTAACTATGGCTACACCTTC. Translated, it gives CASSMAPNYGYTF.

This clone has just a few counts. V is TRBV6-2 or TRBV6-3 and J is TRBJ1-1; the D is unclear. The CDR3 totals 14 residues. V lost 4 bases, J lost 0 bases, and 9 bases lay in between. Germline assignment: CDR1 MNHEY and CDR2 SVGEGT. The CDR3 DNA is TGTGCCAGCAGTTCGACGGGTATGAACACTGAAGCTTTCTTT. Its translation: CASSSTGMNTEAFF.